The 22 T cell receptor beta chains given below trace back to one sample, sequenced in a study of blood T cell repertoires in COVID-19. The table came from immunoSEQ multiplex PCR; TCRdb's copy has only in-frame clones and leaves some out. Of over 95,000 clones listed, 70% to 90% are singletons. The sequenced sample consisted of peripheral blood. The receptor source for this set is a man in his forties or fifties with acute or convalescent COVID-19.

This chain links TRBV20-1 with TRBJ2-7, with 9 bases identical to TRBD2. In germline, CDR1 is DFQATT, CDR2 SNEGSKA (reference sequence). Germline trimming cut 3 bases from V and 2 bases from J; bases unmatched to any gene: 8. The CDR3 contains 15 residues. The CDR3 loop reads CSASDRQRGAYEQYF. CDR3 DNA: TGCAGTGCTAGTGATCGGCAGCGGGGGGCCTACGAGCAGTACTTC.

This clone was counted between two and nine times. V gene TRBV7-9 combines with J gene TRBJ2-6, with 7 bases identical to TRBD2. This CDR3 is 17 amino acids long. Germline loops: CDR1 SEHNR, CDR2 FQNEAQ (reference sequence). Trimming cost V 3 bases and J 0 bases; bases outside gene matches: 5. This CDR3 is CASSFRAGLSGANVLTF. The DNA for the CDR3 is TGTGCCAGCAGCTTTAGAGCGGGGCTCTCTGGGGCCAACGTCCTGACTTTC.

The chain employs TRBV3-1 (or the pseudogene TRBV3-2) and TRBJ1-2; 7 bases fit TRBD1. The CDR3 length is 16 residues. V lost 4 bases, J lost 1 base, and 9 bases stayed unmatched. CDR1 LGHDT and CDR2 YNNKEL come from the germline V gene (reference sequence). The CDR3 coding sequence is TGTGCCAGCAGCCCCCTAGACAGGGTTAATAACTATGGCTACACCTTC. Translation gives CASSPLDRVNNYGYTF.

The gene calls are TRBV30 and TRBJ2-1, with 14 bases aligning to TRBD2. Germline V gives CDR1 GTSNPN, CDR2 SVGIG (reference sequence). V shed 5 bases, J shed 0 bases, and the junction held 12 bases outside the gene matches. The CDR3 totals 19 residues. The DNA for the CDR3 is TGTGCCTGGGCTGCCCGACTAGCGGGGGGGCTAAGCTCCTACAATGAGCAGTTCTTC. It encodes CAWAARLAGGLSSYNEQFF.

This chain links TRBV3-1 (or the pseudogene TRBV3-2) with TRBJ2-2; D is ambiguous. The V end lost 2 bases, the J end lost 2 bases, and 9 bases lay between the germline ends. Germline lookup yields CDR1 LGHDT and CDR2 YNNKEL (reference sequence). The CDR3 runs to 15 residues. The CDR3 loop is CASSQSPRNTGELFF. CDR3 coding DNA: TGTGCCAGCAGCCAAAGCCCACGAAACACCGGGGAGCTGTTTTTT.

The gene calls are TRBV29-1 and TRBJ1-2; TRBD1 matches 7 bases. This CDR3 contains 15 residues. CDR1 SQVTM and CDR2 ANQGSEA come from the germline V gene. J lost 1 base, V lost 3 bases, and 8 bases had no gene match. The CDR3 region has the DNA TGCAGCGTTGACAACAGGGGCCCCCTTAACTATGGCTACACCTTC. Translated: CSVDNRGPLNYGYTF.

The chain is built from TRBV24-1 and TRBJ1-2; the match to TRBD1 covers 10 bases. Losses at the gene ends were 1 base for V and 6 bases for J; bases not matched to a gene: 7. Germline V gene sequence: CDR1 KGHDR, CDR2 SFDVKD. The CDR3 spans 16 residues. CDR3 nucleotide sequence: TGTGCCACCAGTGATTTTACCCCCGGGACAGGGGATGGCTACACCTTC. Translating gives CATSDFTPGTGDGYTF.

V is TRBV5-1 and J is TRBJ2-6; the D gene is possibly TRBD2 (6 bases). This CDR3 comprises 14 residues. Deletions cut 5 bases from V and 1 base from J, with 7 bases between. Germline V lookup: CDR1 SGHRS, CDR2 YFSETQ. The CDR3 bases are TGCGCCAGCAGTCGGGGGTCTGGGGCCAACGTCCTGACTTTC. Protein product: CASSRGSGANVLTF.

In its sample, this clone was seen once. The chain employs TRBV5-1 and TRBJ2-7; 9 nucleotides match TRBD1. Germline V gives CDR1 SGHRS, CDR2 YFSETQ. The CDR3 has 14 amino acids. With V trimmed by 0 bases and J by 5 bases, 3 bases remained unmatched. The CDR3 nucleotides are TGCGCCAGCAGCTTGGTACAGGGGGCGGACGAGCAGTACTTC. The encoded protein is CASSLVQGADEQYF.

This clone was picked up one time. CDR3: CASSRGALGHNEQYF. In DNA, the CDR3 is TGTGCCAGCAGCCGTGGGGCACTCGGGCACAACGAGCAGTACTTC. J is TRBJ2-7 and V is TRBV6-6, with D perhaps matching TRBD1 (5 bases). Germline V lookup: CDR1 MNHNY, CDR2 SVGAGI (reference sequence). The CDR3 is made up of 15 amino acids. V lost 6 bases and J 5 bases, leaving 20 bases between the germline ends.

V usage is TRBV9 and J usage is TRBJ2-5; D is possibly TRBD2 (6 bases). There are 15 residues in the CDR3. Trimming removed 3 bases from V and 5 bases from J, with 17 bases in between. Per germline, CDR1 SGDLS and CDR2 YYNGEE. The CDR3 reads CASSALAGTVETQYF. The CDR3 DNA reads TGTGCCAGCAGCGCCCTGGCGGGGACGGTGGAGACCCAGTACTTC.

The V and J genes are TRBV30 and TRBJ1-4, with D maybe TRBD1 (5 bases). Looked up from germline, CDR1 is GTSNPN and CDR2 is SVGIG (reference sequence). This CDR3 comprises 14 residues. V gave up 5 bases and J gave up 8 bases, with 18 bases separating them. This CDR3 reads CAWGPGGIGEKLFF. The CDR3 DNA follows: TGTGCCTGGGGCCCGGGGGGAATTGGGGAAAAACTGTTTTTT.

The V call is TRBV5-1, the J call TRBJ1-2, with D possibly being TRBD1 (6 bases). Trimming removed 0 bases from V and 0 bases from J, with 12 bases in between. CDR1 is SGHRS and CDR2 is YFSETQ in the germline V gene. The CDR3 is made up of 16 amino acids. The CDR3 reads CASSLAETGTNYGYTF. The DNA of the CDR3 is TGCGCCAGCAGCTTGGCCGAGACAGGAACTAACTATGGCTACACCTTC.

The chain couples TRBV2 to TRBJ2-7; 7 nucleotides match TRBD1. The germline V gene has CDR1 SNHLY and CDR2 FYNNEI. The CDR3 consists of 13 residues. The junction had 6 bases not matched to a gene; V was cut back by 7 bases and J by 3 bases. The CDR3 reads CASTRDRNYEQYF. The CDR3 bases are TGTGCCAGCACTAGGGACAGAAACTACGAGCAGTACTTC.

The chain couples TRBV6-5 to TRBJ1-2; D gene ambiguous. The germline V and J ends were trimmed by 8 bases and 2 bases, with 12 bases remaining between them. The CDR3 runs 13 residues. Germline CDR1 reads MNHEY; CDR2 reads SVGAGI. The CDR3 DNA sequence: TGTGCCAGCGCCCTCCGTGAGAACTATGGCTACACCTTC. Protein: CASALRENYGYTF.

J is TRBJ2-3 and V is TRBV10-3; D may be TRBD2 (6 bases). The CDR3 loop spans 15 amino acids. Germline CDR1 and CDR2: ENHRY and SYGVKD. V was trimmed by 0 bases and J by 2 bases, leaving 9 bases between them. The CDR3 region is CAISESEGITDTQYF. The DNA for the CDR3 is TGTGCCATCAGTGAGTCGGAGGGTATCACAGATACGCAGTATTTT.

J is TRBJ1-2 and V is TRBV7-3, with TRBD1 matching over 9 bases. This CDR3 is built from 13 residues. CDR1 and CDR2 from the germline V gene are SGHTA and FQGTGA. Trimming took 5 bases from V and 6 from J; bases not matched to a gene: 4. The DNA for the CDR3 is TGTGCCAGCAGCAGACGGACAGGGGATGGCTACACCTTC. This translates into CASSRRTGDGYTF.

CDR3 DNA sequence: TGTGCCAGCAGTGCTCCTAGCGGGGGGGGAGTTGAGCAGTTCTTC. Translation gives CASSAPSGGGVEQFF. The J gene is TRBJ2-1, the V gene TRBV27, with 12 nucleotides matching TRBD2. The CDR3 is 15 residues long. Trimming at V came to 5 bases and at J to 9 bases, leaving 8 bases not matched to a gene. Germline lookup yields CDR1 MNHEY and CDR2 SMNVEV (reference sequence).

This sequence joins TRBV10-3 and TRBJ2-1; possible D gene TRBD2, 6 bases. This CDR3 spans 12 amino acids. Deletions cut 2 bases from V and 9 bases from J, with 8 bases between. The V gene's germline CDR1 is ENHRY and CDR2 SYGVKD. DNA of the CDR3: TGTGCCATCAGTGAGGGGGGAGGTGAGCAGTTCTTC. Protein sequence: CAISEGGGEQFF.

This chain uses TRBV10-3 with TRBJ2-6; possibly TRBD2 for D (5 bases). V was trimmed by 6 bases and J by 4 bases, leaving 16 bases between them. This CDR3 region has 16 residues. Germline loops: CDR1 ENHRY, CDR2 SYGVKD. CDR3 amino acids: CAIRDSWTGGANVLTF. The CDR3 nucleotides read TGTGCCATCAGGGACTCATGGACTGGGGGGGCCAACGTCCTGACTTTC.

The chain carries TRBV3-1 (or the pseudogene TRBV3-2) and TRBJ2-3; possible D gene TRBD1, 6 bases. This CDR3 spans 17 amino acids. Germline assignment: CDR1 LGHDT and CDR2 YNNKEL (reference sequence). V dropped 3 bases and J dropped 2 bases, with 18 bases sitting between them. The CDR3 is CASSHSRTAPHTDTQYF. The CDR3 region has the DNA TGTGCCAGCAGCCACTCCCGGACAGCCCCCCACACAGATACGCAGTATTTT.

CDR3 nucleotide sequence: TGCAGCGGGGGACTAGCATCAGAGACCCAGTACTTC. This gives the protein CSGGLASETQYF. The V gene is TRBV29-1, the J gene TRBJ2-5, with 9 positions matching TRBD2. Looked up from germline, CDR1 is SQVTM and CDR2 is ANQGSEA. With 7 bases clipped from V and 4 bases from J, the junction kept 4 bases outside the gene matches. The CDR3 is made up of 12 amino acids.